These 21 T cell receptor beta chains were sequenced from one sample in a study of blood T cells in healthy people across ages. Together with a sample-barcoded 5' primer, a J-beta primer mix was included in a second PCR lasting roughly 6 to 12 cycles. TCRdb ran MiXCR on the 5' RACE reads and lists one entry per CDR3 protein. The data show 600,000 or so distinct CDR3 sequences, approximately 30% seen once. Sequencing used blood. The receptors were gathered from a woman aged 80 or older in good health.

The chain uses TRBV4-3 and TRBJ2-7, with D possibly called TRBD1 or TRBD2 (6 bases each). The CDR3 has 14 residues. Trimming stripped 2 bases from V and 2 bases from J, with 10 bases between. Germline V gene data show CDR1 as LGHNA and CDR2 as YSLEER. CDR3 protein: CASSQLGGPYEQYF. The CDR3 DNA reads as TGCGCCAGCAGCCAACTAGGGGGGCCCTACGAGCAGTACTTC.

This clonotype was found many times. V usage is TRBV5-1 and J usage is TRBJ2-7; the match to TRBD1 covers 10 bases. The V gene end was trimmed by 2 bases and the J gene end by 11 bases; junction bases not matched to a gene: 4. The CDR3 sequence is 12 residues long. CDR1 and CDR2 (germline): SGHRS, YFSETQ. CDR3 region: CASSFSGTGEYF. For the CDR3, the DNA is TGCGCCAGCAGCTTCTCCGGGACAGGGGAGTACTTC. The whole variable domain, filled in from reference TRBV5-1 and TRBJ2-7, reads KAGVTQTPRYLIKTRGQQVTLSCSPISGHRSVSWYQQTPGQGLQFLFEYFSETQRNKGNFPGRFSGRQFSNSRSEMNVSTLELGDSALYLCASSFSGTGEYFGPGTRLTVT.

This clonotype showed up many times. This chain joins TRBV5-1 and TRBJ2-7; tentatively, D is TRBD1 or TRBD2 (5 bases each). V was trimmed by 0 bases and J by 3 bases, leaving 13 bases between them. Germline V gives CDR1 SGHRS, CDR2 YFSETQ. This CDR3 contains 15 residues. The CDR3 DNA reads TGCGCCAGCAGCTTGGCCCTCGGGGCAGACTACGAGCAGTACTTC. It translates to CASSLALGADYEQYF.

Details on this clonotype: A much larger clone lies one base from this, so it may be a read error. The V gene is TRBV5-1, the J gene TRBJ2-1; possibly TRBD2 for D (6 bases). The ends were cut back, 4 bases at V and 5 bases at J, with 13 bases in the middle. The CDR3 spans 14 residues. Germline values: CDR1 SGHRS, CDR2 YFSETQ. The CDR3 nucleotides read TGCGCCAGCAGCCTCGGACTACTCGACAATGAGCAGTTCTTC. It specifies CASSLGLLDNEQFF.

J is TRBJ2-4 and V is TRBV20-1; the D is unclear. Gene TRBJ2-7 matches the end of the DNA better, so the J call may be wrong. CDR3 length equals 12 residues. Looked up from germline, CDR1 is DFQATT and CDR2 is SNEGSKA (reference sequence). The CDR3: CSARESRYEQYF. CDR3 in DNA: TGCAGTGCTAGAGAATCGCGCTACGAGCAGTACTTC.

This rearrangement joins TRBV5-1 to TRBJ2-3, with 9 positions matching TRBD1. V lost 4 bases, J lost 2 bases, and 8 bases stayed unmatched. CDR1 is SGHRS, CDR2 YFSETQ, per germline. The CDR3 is made up of 16 amino acids. CDR3 DNA sequence: TGCGCCAGCAGCCACCCCGGGACAGGGTACACAGATACGCAGTATTTT. Translating it yields CASSHPGTGYTDTQYF.

The CDR3 DNA follows: TGTGCCAGCAGCTTGCTCGGGGTGAACATTCAGTACTTC. It is translated as CASSLLGVNIQYF. The gene calls are TRBV5-5 and TRBJ2-4; possible D gene TRBD2, 5 bases. The CDR3 is 13 amino acids. Germline V gives CDR1 SGHKS, CDR2 YYEKEE (reference sequence). The ends were cut back, 1 base at V and 7 bases at J, with 9 bases in the middle.

The chain has TRBV7-3 and TRBJ2-3; 9 nucleotides match TRBD2. V lost 5 bases, J lost 4 bases, and 10 bases stayed unmatched. The CDR3 is 16 residues long. In germline, CDR1 is SGHTA, CDR2 FQGTGA. CDR3 nucleotides: TGTGCCAGCAGCCCTCGCGCGGGGGGGGCCGCAGATACGCAGTATTTT. Translated, it gives CASSPRAGGAADTQYF.

This clonotype was detected many times. J is TRBJ2-5 and V is TRBV21-1; TRBD1 is the table's D call, not checked against the DNA. The J call is doubtful: the DNA matches TRBJ2-7 better. TRBV21-1 is flagged as a pseudogene. This CDR3 has 15 residues. CDR3 residues: CASHTGTGVRHEQYF. The CDR3 nucleotides are TGTGCCAGTCATACCGGGACAGGGGTTCGCCACGAGCAGTACTTC.

This clonotype has only a few counts. This chain joins TRBV19 and TRBJ1-5; D perhaps matches TRBD1 (5 bases). The CDR3 runs to 14 residues. The germline V gene encodes CDR1 LNHDA and CDR2 SQIVND (reference sequence). With 4 bases removed from V and 2 bases from J, the gap between germline ends came to 9 bases. The CDR3 is CASSTTVGNQPQHF. In nucleotides, the CDR3 is TGTGCCAGTAGTACGACAGTGGGCAATCAGCCCCAGCATTTT. The entire variable domain, with the rest obtained from reference TRBV19 and TRBJ1-5, is as follows: DGGITQSPKYLFRKEGQNVTLSCEQNLNHDAMYWYRQDPGQGLRLIYYSQIVNDFQKGDIAEGYSVSREKKESFPLTVTSAQKNPTAFYLCASSTTVGNQPQHFGDGTRLSIL.

The chain has TRBV10-3 and TRBJ1-4, with TRBD1 matching 9 bases. CDR1 is ENHRY and CDR2 is SYGVKD in the germline V gene. This CDR3 spans 15 amino acids. The V and J ends lost 3 bases and 8 bases, in that order; junction bases with no gene match: 7. CDR3 sequence reads: CAISDPGQGREKLFF. CDR3 DNA sequence: TGTGCCATCAGTGACCCGGGACAGGGAAGGGAAAAACTGTTTTTT.

CDR3 nucleotides: TGTGCCAGCTCACTCCGTTCTCAGGGGTATTCACCCCTCCACTTT. Translating gives CASSLRSQGYSPLHF. The chain couples TRBV7-8 to TRBJ1-6, with D maybe TRBD1 (6 bases). V lost 8 bases to trimming and J lost 8 bases, with 19 bases between them. The germline CDR1 and CDR2 sequences are SGHVS and FQNEAQ. The CDR3 consists of 15 residues. The full variable domain, rest sourced from reference TRBV7-8 and TRBJ1-6, is GAGVSQSPRYKVAKRGQDVALRCDPISGHVSLFWYQQALGQGPEFLTYFQNEAQLDKSGLPSDRFFAERPEGSVSTLKIQRTQQEDSAVYLCASSLRSQGYSPLHFGNGTRLTVT.

The V call is TRBV27, the J call TRBJ2-3; D perhaps matches TRBD2 (5 bases). CDR1 is MNHEY, CDR2 SMNVEV, per germline (reference sequence). V dropped 5 bases and J dropped 3 bases, with 18 bases sitting between them. The CDR3 is 16 residues long. As DNA, the CDR3 is TGTGCCAGCAGTCCGGCGGCCGGGGAAAGGACAGATACGCAGTATTTT. As protein: CASSPAAGERTDTQYF.

The V call is TRBV6-5, the J call TRBJ2-1, with 8 bases lining up with TRBD2. The ends lost 2 bases at V and 3 bases at J; junction bases unmatched: 3. Germline CDR1 is MNHEY and CDR2 is SVGAGI. This CDR3 comprises 15 residues. This chain's CDR3 is CASSYNSGNYNEQFF. The CDR3 DNA reads as TGTGCCAGCAGTTACAATAGCGGGAACTACAATGAGCAGTTCTTC.

V is TRBV20-1 and J is TRBJ1-1; the match to TRBD1 covers 7 bases. CDR3 size: 14 residues. The ends lost 0 bases at V and 7 bases at J; junction bases unmatched: 8. Germline V gene lookup returns CDR1 DFQATT and CDR2 SNEGSKA (reference sequence). This CDR3 reads CSARDPQGVGEAFF. DNA for the CDR3: TGCAGTGCTAGAGATCCCCAGGGGGTCGGTGAAGCTTTCTTT.

The chain joins TRBV12-3 or TRBV12-4 to TRBJ2-3; no firm D call. V lost 9 bases and J lost 4, with 20 bases in between. The CDR3 consists of 15 residues. The CDR3 DNA reads as TGTGCCAGTTCCTTCGACTCTGTTATGGCAGATACGCAGTATTTT. Protein: CASSFDSVMADTQYF.

This clonotype was counted many times. This sequence joins TRBV5-1 and TRBJ2-7, with 14 bases lining up with TRBD2. V shed 3 bases, J shed 3 bases, and the junction held 5 bases outside the gene matches. The CDR3 contains 16 residues. Germline V gene lookup returns CDR1 SGHRS and CDR2 YFSETQ. As DNA, the CDR3 is TGCGCCAGCAGCTCAGGACTAGCGGGGGGCGTCTACGAGCAGTACTTC. This translates into CASSSGLAGGVYEQYF.

The chain combines TRBV20-1 with TRBJ2-2; D perhaps matches TRBD1 (6 bases). Deletions cut 6 bases from V and 4 bases from J, with 12 bases between. The CDR3 has 13 amino acids. Germline CDR1 is DFQATT and CDR2 is SNEGSKA (reference sequence). The CDR3 protein is CSAKGQLTGELFF. The CDR3 DNA follows: TGCAGTGCCAAGGGACAACTCACCGGGGAGCTGTTTTTT.

The rearrangement joins TRBV7-9 to TRBJ1-1; D gene unclear. Looked up from germline, CDR1 is SEHNR and CDR2 is FQNEAQ (reference sequence). The CDR3 is 16 residues long. Trimming left V 5 bases short and J 0 bases short, with 16 bases between. CDR3 sequence reads: CASSLFEGFMNTEAFF. The CDR3 DNA is TGTGCCAGCAGCCTTTTCGAGGGCTTCATGAACACTGAAGCTTTCTTT.

This clonotype was recorded at least ten times. This chain connects TRBV7-2 to TRBJ1-2; D is possibly TRBD1 (6 bases). There are 14 residues in the CDR3. CDR1 and CDR2 from the germline V gene are SGHTA and FQGNSA. Between the trimmed V and J ends, which lost 1 base and 8 bases, there was a span of 14 bases. CDR3 sequence: CASSLGGATQGYTF. In nucleotides, the CDR3 is TGTGCCAGCAGCTTAGGGGGGGCGACCCAGGGCTACACCTTC.

On this clonotype: This sequence may be a read error, since a much larger clone differs from it by one base. The rearrangement joins TRBV28 to TRBJ1-2; 9 bases map to TRBD1. Germline CDR1 reads MDHEN; CDR2 reads SYDVKM. V shed 7 bases and J 12 bases; nucleotides not matched to a gene: 12. The CDR3 extends over 13 amino acids. CDR3 protein: CASNLQDRGGDTF. The CDR3 nucleotides are TGTGCCAGCAATCTACAGGACAGGGGCGGCGACACCTTC.